The 20 T cell receptor beta chains reported below all come from one sample, sequenced in a study of blood T cell repertoires in COVID-19. Profiling relied on immunoSEQ multiplex PCR, and the TCRdb table lists in-frame clones only, not all of them. The sample lists approximately 390,000 clones; around 90% were seen once. The specimen was PBMCs or T cells enriched from blood (not recorded which). Receptors were obtained from a woman aged 40 to 50 with acute COVID-19.

The CDR3: CASSPGQKNTEAFF. DNA for the CDR3: TGTGCCAGCAGCCCCGGACAGAAGAACACTGAAGCTTTCTTT. The chain combines TRBV7-6 with TRBJ1-1; possibly TRBD1 for D (6 bases). CDR1 and CDR2 from the germline V gene are SGHVS and FNYEAQ. The CDR3 is 14 residues long. Trimming cost V 5 bases and J 1 base, with 11 bases left between them.

V gene TRBV6-1 combines with J gene TRBJ2-1, with D possibly being TRBD1 (6 bases). The CDR3 has 17 residues. From germline, CDR1 is MNHNS and CDR2 SASEGT. V was shortened by 4 bases and J by 2 bases, with 18 bases between the two germline ends. The CDR3 nucleotides read TGTGCCAGCAGTGCCAAGTTCAGGGGCAGCCCCTACAATGAGCAGTTCTTC. Translation gives CASSAKFRGSPYNEQFF.

This clone showed up just once. The chain links TRBV5-1 to TRBJ2-3, with TRBD2 identical over 10 bases. Germline-derived CDR1 and CDR2 are SGHRS and YFSETQ. V dropped 4 bases and J dropped 6; count of bases not matched to a gene: 5. This CDR3 has 14 amino acids. The CDR3 DNA reads TGCGCCAGCAGCGCAAGCGGGGGGGCGGATACGCAGTATTTT. Residues: CASSASGGADTQYF.

The chain carries TRBV3-1 (or the pseudogene TRBV3-2) and TRBJ1-5; 7 nucleotides line up with TRBD1. The CDR3 consists of 14 residues. Germline V gene data show CDR1 as LGHDT and CDR2 as YNNKEL (reference sequence). The V gene end was trimmed by 3 bases and the J gene end by 1 base; junction bases not matched to a gene: 0. The CDR3, as DNA: TGTGCCAGCAGCCAGGACAGGAGCAATCAGCCCCAGCATTTT. This gives the protein CASSQDRSNQPQHF.

This rearrangement joins TRBV19 to TRBJ1-5, with 7 bases matching TRBD1. The CDR3 extends over 15 amino acids. V gave up 8 bases and J gave up 2 bases; unmatched junction bases: 9. From germline, CDR1 is LNHDA and CDR2 SQIVND (reference sequence). CDR3 nucleotide sequence: TGTGCCAGTTCTATATACGGACAGGGCAATCAGCCCCAGCATTTT. Translated: CASSIYGQGNQPQHF.

The chain combines TRBV7-2 with TRBJ2-7; no clear D. Germline values: CDR1 SGHTA, CDR2 FQGNSA. Trimming removed 1 base at V and 0 bases at J, with 10 bases between. CDR3 length equals 15 residues. The CDR3: CASSLVPESSYEQYF. In DNA, the CDR3 is TGTGCCAGCAGCTTAGTTCCGGAGAGCTCCTACGAGCAGTACTTC. The entire variable domain, with the rest obtained from reference TRBV7-2 and TRBJ2-7, is as follows: GAGVSQSPSNKVTEKGKDVELRCDPISGHTALYWYRQSLGQGLEFLIYFQGNSAPDKSGLPSDRFSAERTGGSVSTLTIQRTQQEDSAVYLCASSLVPESSYEQYFGPGTRLTVT.

The V call is TRBV27, the J call TRBJ2-7; D is perhaps TRBD1 (5 bases). The germline V gene has CDR1 MNHEY and CDR2 SMNVEV (reference sequence). There are 15 residues in the CDR3. V shed 2 bases and J shed 3 bases, with 14 bases lying between them. CDR3 sequence: CASSLIDSAFYEQYF. CDR3 coding DNA: TGTGCCAGCAGTTTAATCGACAGTGCCTTCTACGAGCAGTACTTC.

This rearrangement joins TRBV5-5 to TRBJ1-5; 7 nucleotides line up with TRBD1. The CDR3 is 13 amino acids. Germline V CDR1 and CDR2: SGHKS, YYEKEE (reference sequence). The ends lost 1 base at V and 6 bases at J; junction bases unmatched: 1. Written as DNA, the CDR3 is TGTGCCAGCAGCTTGACAGGGGCTCAGCCCCAGCATTTT. Translating it yields CASSLTGAQPQHF.

The rearrangement links TRBV7-9 to TRBJ1-2, with D tentatively TRBD1 (5 bases). CDR1 and CDR2 from the germline V gene are SEHNR and FQNEAQ (reference sequence). Trimming left V 1 base short and J 8 bases short, with 14 bases between. The CDR3 runs to 14 residues. The CDR3 loop is CASSLVPDSIGYTF. CDR3 nucleotides: TGTGCCAGCAGCTTAGTCCCCGACAGCATAGGCTACACCTTC.

The J gene is TRBJ1-2, the V gene TRBV3-1 (or the pseudogene TRBV3-2); maybe TRBD1 (5 bases). V was cut by 4 bases and J by 8 bases, with 11 bases left in between. This CDR3 spans 12 amino acids. CDR1 is LGHDT, CDR2 YNNKEL, per germline (reference sequence). The CDR3 protein is CASSPGLRGYTF. The CDR3 bases are TGTGCCAGCAGCCCAGGGCTCCGCGGCTACACCTTC.

The chain joins TRBV19 to TRBJ2-1, with D maybe TRBD1 (5 bases). The ends were cut back, 6 bases at V and 2 bases at J, with 8 bases in the middle. The CDR3 is 13 amino acids. The germline V gene encodes CDR1 LNHDA and CDR2 SQIVND (reference sequence). The CDR3 reads CASSKTAYNEQFF. CDR3 sequence (DNA): TGTGCCAGTAGCAAGACAGCCTACAATGAGCAGTTCTTC.

The chain has TRBV19 and TRBJ1-1; D is possibly TRBD1 (6 bases). This CDR3 spans 13 amino acids. Between the trimmed V and J ends, which lost 6 bases and 3 bases, there was a span of 11 bases. Germline lookup yields CDR1 LNHDA and CDR2 SQIVND (reference sequence). The CDR3, as DNA: TGTGCCAGTAGCAGGGGAAGGGACACTGAAGCTTTCTTT. As protein: CASSRGRDTEAFF. The full variable domain, with the rest looked up from reference TRBV19 and TRBJ1-1, is DGGITQSPKYLFRKEGQNVTLSCEQNLNHDAMYWYRQDPGQGLRLIYYSQIVNDFQKGDIAEGYSVSREKKESFPLTVTSAQKNPTAFYLCASSRGRDTEAFFGQGTRLTVV.

The DNA of the CDR3 is TGTGCCAGCAGAACAGGGCCAACGTACAATGAGCAGTTCTTC. Residues: CASRTGPTYNEQFF. The rearrangement uses TRBV6-5 and TRBJ2-1; D perhaps matches TRBD1 (6 bases). Trimming left V 6 bases short and J 4 bases short, with 13 bases between. The length of the CDR3 is 14 residues. Per the germline V gene, CDR1 is MNHEY and CDR2 is SVGAGI.

The chain carries TRBV7-2 and TRBJ2-2, with 7 bases fitting TRBD2. V trimming: 1 base; J trimming: 0 bases; junction bases outside the gene matches: 5. The germline CDR1 and CDR2 sequences are SGHTA and FQGNSA. The CDR3 has 17 amino acids. For the CDR3, the DNA is TGTGCCAGCAGCTTAGAACCAGCGGGGTCGAACACCGGGGAGCTGTTTTTT. This translates into CASSLEPAGSNTGELFF.

CDR3 in DNA: TGTGCCAGCAGCCCCCTGTTCGGCGGGGAGTTCACCGGGGAGCTGTTTTTT. Translating gives CASSPLFGGEFTGELFF. This chain connects TRBV9 to TRBJ2-2; a weak D match, TRBD2 (6 bases). Trimming cost V 4 bases and J 4 bases, with 20 bases left between them. This CDR3 region has 17 residues. Germline lookup yields CDR1 SGDLS and CDR2 YYNGEE.

The rearrangement joins TRBV6-5 to TRBJ1-2, with D maybe TRBD1 (5 bases). The CDR3 sequence is 14 residues long. Germline V lookup: CDR1 MNHEY, CDR2 SVGAGI. Trimming removed 8 bases at V and 8 bases at J, with 21 bases between. In DNA, the CDR3 is TGTGCCAGCTCTACAGATTGGCATAGGGGAGGCTACACCTTC. It translates to CASSTDWHRGGYTF.

This clone is a singleton in its sample. The chain is built from TRBV19 and TRBJ2-3; TRBD2 matches 8 bases. Trimming removed 0 bases from V and 0 bases from J; junction bases left unmatched: 5. Germline-derived CDR1 and CDR2 are LNHDA and SQIVND (reference sequence). This CDR3 has 17 amino acids. CDR3 sequence (DNA): TGTGCCAGTAGTATAGATTTTAGCGGGGTTAGCACAGATACGCAGTATTTT. It codes for CASSIDFSGVSTDTQYF.

The rearrangement uses TRBV10-2 and TRBJ2-3; D possibly corresponds to TRBD1 (7 bases). The CDR3 spans 14 residues. The V gene lost 6 bases and the J gene lost 5 bases, with 15 bases spanning the gap. Germline V lookup: CDR1 WSHSY, CDR2 SAAADI. CDR3 DNA: TGCGCCAGCAGCGGAGGGGGCCCGAAAGATACGCAGTATTTT. This codes for CASSGGGPKDTQYF.

This chain uses TRBV1 with TRBJ1-5; the DNA was not compared with TRBD1, the D call given in the table. TRBV1 is classified as a pseudogene. The CDR3 is 14 residues long. CDR3 region: CTSSQAGAGQPQHF. The CDR3, as DNA: TGCACCAGCAGCCAAGCAGGGGCAGGACAGCCCCAGCATTTT.

J is TRBJ1-2 and V is TRBV7-2, with D tentatively TRBD1 (6 bases). Germline V gene data show CDR1 as SGHTA and CDR2 as FQGNSA. V was pared by 5 bases and J by 4 bases, with 14 bases between. CDR3 length: 14 residues. Written as DNA, the CDR3 is TGTGCCAGCAGCGCTCAGGGGCATGGCTATGGCTACACCTTC. Protein product: CASSAQGHGYGYTF.